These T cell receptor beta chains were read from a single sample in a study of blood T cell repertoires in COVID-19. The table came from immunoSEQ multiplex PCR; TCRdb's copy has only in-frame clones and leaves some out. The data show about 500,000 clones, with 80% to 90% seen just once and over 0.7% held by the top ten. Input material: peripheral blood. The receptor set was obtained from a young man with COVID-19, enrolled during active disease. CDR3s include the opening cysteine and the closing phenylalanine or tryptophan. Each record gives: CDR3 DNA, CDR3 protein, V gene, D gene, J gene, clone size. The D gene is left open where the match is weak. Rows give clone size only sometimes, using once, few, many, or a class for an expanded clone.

CDR3 DNA: TGTGCCAGCAGACGTACAGGGCACGGGGAGCTGTTTTTT
CDR3 protein: CASRRTGHGELFF
V gene: TRBV6-5
D gene: .
J gene: TRBJ2-2
clone size: many

CDR3 DNA: TGTGCCAGCAGCTTGAGGAGTTTTTACGAGCAGTACTTC
CDR3 protein: CASSLRSFYEQYF
V gene: TRBV5-6
D gene: .
J gene: TRBJ2-7
clone size: .

CDR3 DNA: TGTGCCAGCCTGACGGGGGGGCTAGACACTGAAGCTTTCTTT
CDR3 protein: CASLTGGLDTEAFF
V gene: TRBV6-5
D gene: .
J gene: TRBJ1-1
clone size: .

CDR3 DNA: TGTGCCAGCAGTGAATTGTGGGGGCTGGAGACCCAGTACTTC
CDR3 protein: CASSELWGLETQYF
V gene: TRBV25-1
D gene: .
J gene: TRBJ2-5
clone size: .

CDR3 DNA: TGTGCCAGCAATCTAGTGAGCACAGATACGCAGTATTTT
CDR3 protein: CASNLVSTDTQYF
V gene: TRBV2
D gene: .
J gene: TRBJ2-3
clone size: once

CDR3 DNA: TGTGCCAGCTCACCAGATCGGACAGGGGTCACCGGGGAGCTGTTTTTT
CDR3 protein: CASSPDRTGVTGELFF
V gene: TRBV18
D gene: TRBD1
J gene: TRBJ2-2
clone size: .

CDR3 DNA: TGTGCCAGCAGCGCCGACAGGACCTTCTACGAGCAGTACTTC
CDR3 protein: CASSADRTFYEQYF
V gene: TRBV6-5
D gene: .
J gene: TRBJ2-7
clone size: .

CDR3 DNA: TGTGCCAGTAGTATTGGCGGGGGCGCGGACAATGAGCAGTTCTTC
CDR3 protein: CASSIGGGADNEQFF
V gene: TRBV19
D gene: .
J gene: TRBJ2-1
clone size: .

CDR3 DNA: TGCGCCAGCAGGCTGGCCTCTGGAAACACCATATATTTT
CDR3 protein: CASRLASGNTIYF
V gene: TRBV10-2
D gene: .
J gene: TRBJ1-3
clone size: few

CDR3 DNA: TGTGCCAGCAGTCTCAGCGGGGGGGCCTACGAGCAGTACTTC
CDR3 protein: CASSLSGGAYEQYF
V gene: TRBV6-5
D gene: TRBD2
J gene: TRBJ2-7
clone size: .

CDR3 DNA: TGTGCCAGCAGCTCTGGACAGGGATTCTCTGGAAACACCATATATTTT
CDR3 protein: CASSSGQGFSGNTIYF
V gene: TRBV7-9
D gene: TRBD1
J gene: TRBJ1-3
clone size: .

CDR3 DNA: TGTGCCAGCAGTCGACTAGCGGGAGGCCATGAGCAGTTCTTC
CDR3 protein: CASSRLAGGHEQFF
V gene: TRBV6-4
D gene: TRBD2
J gene: TRBJ2-1
clone size: few

CDR3 DNA: TGTGCCAGCAGTTTTTGGACTCTCGAGCAGTACTTC
CDR3 protein: CASSFWTLEQYF
V gene: TRBV28
D gene: .
J gene: TRBJ2-7
clone size: once

CDR3 DNA: TGCGCCAGCAGCCAAGGGACAGGGGTCACCGGGGAGCTGTTTTTT
CDR3 protein: CASSQGTGVTGELFF
V gene: TRBV5-1
D gene: TRBD1
J gene: TRBJ2-2
clone size: .

CDR3 DNA: TGTGCCAGCTCCTACCTGCGGGGTTTAGACTATGGCTACACCTTC
CDR3 protein: CASSYLRGLDYGYTF
V gene: TRBV18
D gene: .
J gene: TRBJ1-2
clone size: .

CDR3 DNA: TGTGCCAGCAGCGACACTGGAGGTTACTATGGCTACACCTTC
CDR3 protein: CASSDTGGYYGYTF
V gene: TRBV9
D gene: .
J gene: TRBJ1-2
clone size: .

CDR3 DNA: TGTGCCAGCAGGGCGACAGGGAACTCCTACAATGAGCAGTTCTTC
CDR3 protein: CASRATGNSYNEQFF
V gene: TRBV5-4
D gene: TRBD1
J gene: TRBJ2-1
clone size: .

CDR3 DNA: TGTGCCAGCTCGAACCAACTAGCGGGAGGGCCGGCCGCAGAGACCCAGTACTTC
CDR3 protein: CASSNQLAGGPAAETQYF
V gene: TRBV18
D gene: TRBD2
J gene: TRBJ2-5
clone size: .

CDR3 DNA: TGCAGCGTTAGAGGGAGGATGAACACTGAAGCTTTCTTT
CDR3 protein: CSVRGRMNTEAFF
V gene: TRBV29-1
D gene: .
J gene: TRBJ1-1
clone size: .

CDR3 DNA: TGCGCCAGCAGCCCGGGACTAGCGGGGGGAAAGTCCTACGAGCAGTACTTC
CDR3 protein: CASSPGLAGGKSYEQYF
V gene: TRBV5-1
D gene: TRBD2
J gene: TRBJ2-7
clone size: few

CDR3 DNA: TGTGCCAGCAGGAAGACAGTGGGATTTAATTCACCCCTCCACTTT
CDR3 protein: CASRKTVGFNSPLHF
V gene: TRBV6-5
D gene: .
J gene: TRBJ1-6
clone size: .

CDR3 DNA: TGTGCCAGCAGTTCTGAGTTCGTTGAGCAGTTCTTC
CDR3 protein: CASSSEFVEQFF
V gene: TRBV12-3/TRBV12-4
D gene: .
J gene: TRBJ2-1
clone size: once

CDR3 DNA: TGTGCCAGCAGCTTAGGCCGTGTCGGGGAGCAGTTCTTC
CDR3 protein: CASSLGRVGEQFF
V gene: TRBV11-2
D gene: .
J gene: TRBJ2-1
clone size: .

CDR3 DNA: TGTGCCAGCAGTTTATCGACCGGGGAGCAGTACTTC
CDR3 protein: CASSLSTGEQYF
V gene: TRBV27
D gene: .
J gene: TRBJ2-7
clone size: .

CDR3 DNA: TGTGCCAGCCGCGACGGGGGACAGGGTCCAGAGACCCAGTACTTC
CDR3 protein: CASRDGGQGPETQYF
V gene: TRBV5-4
D gene: TRBD1
J gene: TRBJ2-5
clone size: .

CDR3 DNA: TGCGCCAGCAGCCAAGATGGACTAGCACGGTCCGGGGAGCTGTTTTTT
CDR3 protein: CASSQDGLARSGELFF
V gene: TRBV4-1
D gene: TRBD2
J gene: TRBJ2-2
clone size: few